Given below is one T cell receptor beta chain in context. What it binds is not known. TCRdb re-analyzed the 5' RACE reads; it lists each CDR3 protein once, without DNA. The sample table sets out about 540,000 distinct CDR3 sequences. Germline CDR1 reads DFQATT; CDR2 reads SNEGSKA (reference sequence). CDR3 length: 14 residues. The sample comes from a study of T cells expressing NK-cell markers. Whole-study context: HCMV serostatus: seven of eight sequenced donors positive, one negative. Study results and caveats: Among several donors, these clonotypes also ranked first in the CD3+CD56-NKG2C+ fraction. HCMV specificity of expanded NKG2C+ T cell clones remained unclear.

Input material: blood T cells: a sorted CD56 or NKG2C T cell subset, CD4+ or CD8+ T cells, or bulk PBMC T cells (not recorded which). This receptor was taken from a man aged 18 to 30 in good health. This rearrangement joins TRBV20-1 to TRBJ2-1; as DNA is missing, the TRBD2 call by TCRdb cannot be tested. The CDR3 here is CSARFVAGAPEQFF.